One and the same sample provided the 28 T cell receptor beta chains below, sequenced in a study of blood T cell repertoires in COVID-19. Repertoires were generated with immunoSEQ multiplex PCR, while TCRdb's copy carries only in-frame clones and drops some. The repertoire holds tens of thousands of clones, with about 92% as singletons. The sample comprised peripheral blood. These receptors were obtained from a woman aged 80 or over with active or convalescent COVID-19.

CDR3: CASSLEQMTPLHF. The CDR3 DNA reads TGTGCCAGCAGTTTAGAGCAAATGACACCCCTCCACTTT. The V call is TRBV28, the J call TRBJ1-6, with D unclear. Trimming took 2 bases from V and 11 from J, leaving 10 bases between them. CDR1 MDHEN and CDR2 SYDVKM come from the germline V gene. CDR3 length equals 13 residues.

The CDR3 loop reads CASRDGGSSTDTQYF. CDR3 sequence (DNA): TGTGCCAGCAGAGACGGCGGTAGTAGCACAGATACGCAGTATTTT. V usage is TRBV28 and J usage is TRBJ2-3; D not certain. V lost 6 bases and J lost 0, with 13 bases in between. Germline V gene sequence: CDR1 MDHEN, CDR2 SYDVKM. The CDR3 totals 15 residues. Drawing the rest from reference TRBV28 and TRBJ2-3, the complete variable domain is DVKVTQSSRYLVKRTGEKVFLECVQDMDHENMFWYRQDPGLGLRLIYFSYDVKMKEKGDIPEGYSVSREKKERFSLILESASTNQTSMYLCASRDGGSSTDTQYFGPGTRLTVL.

V gene TRBV13 combines with J gene TRBJ1-2, with TRBD1 identical over 7 bases. V trimming: 3 bases; J trimming: 5 bases; junction bases outside the gene matches: 12. CDR1 and CDR2 (germline): PRHDT, FYEKMQ (reference sequence). This CDR3 spans 16 amino acids. The CDR3 loop reads CASSFLDRALNYGYTF. Here the CDR3 DNA reads TGTGCCAGCAGCTTCCTAGACAGGGCATTAAATTATGGCTACACCTTC.

The genes are TRBV5-1 and TRBJ2-5; TRBD1 might be the D (6 bases). CDR1 is SGHRS and CDR2 is YFSETQ in the germline V gene. V was clipped by 0 bases and J by 5 bases, with 14 bases between them. This CDR3 is 15 amino acids long. The CDR3 sequence: CASSLGGRGHETQYF. CDR3 nucleotides: TGCGCCAGCAGCTTGGGGGGCAGGGGACATGAGACCCAGTACTTC.

V is TRBV7-9 and J is TRBJ2-1; 12 nucleotides agree with TRBD2. CDR1 is SEHNR, CDR2 FQNEAQ, per germline (reference sequence). Trimming at V came to 5 bases and at J to 6 bases, leaving 8 bases not matched to a gene. The CDR3 has 16 amino acids. CDR3 in DNA: TGTGCCAGCAGCCCGGGAACTAGCGGGGGGTCCAATGAGCAGTTCTTC. Protein: CASSPGTSGGSNEQFF.

This chain uses TRBV3-1 (or the pseudogene TRBV3-2) with TRBJ1-1, with D tentatively TRBD1 (6 bases). Germline-derived CDR1 and CDR2 are LGHDT and YNNKEL (reference sequence). V lost 0 bases to trimming and J lost 5 bases, with 13 bases between them. The CDR3 consists of 15 residues. The CDR3 nucleotides read TGTGCCAGCAGCCAAGATGACAGGAGATTGACTGAAGCTTTCTTT. Translation gives CASSQDDRRLTEAFF.

The rearrangement uses TRBV10-3 and TRBJ2-7; the D is unclear. This CDR3 spans 14 amino acids. V was shortened by 6 bases and J by 4 bases, with 16 bases between the two germline ends. Germline CDR1 ENHRY, CDR2 SYGVKD. CDR3 protein: CAIRAEGPPYEQYF. The CDR3 DNA sequence: TGTGCCATCAGGGCGGAAGGCCCCCCTTACGAGCAGTACTTC.

The CDR3 DNA follows: TGTGCCTCCAGGGGGCTTGGCAATTCACCCCTCCACTTT. It specifies CASRGLGNSPLHF. The chain employs TRBV30 and TRBJ1-6; TRBD1 matches 8 bases. With V trimmed by 7 bases and J by 7 bases, 6 bases remained unmatched. From germline, CDR1 is GTSNPN and CDR2 SVGIG (reference sequence). The length of the CDR3 is 13 residues.

The chain joins TRBV11-2 to TRBJ2-5; a weak D match, TRBD2 (6 bases). Trimming shortened V by 2 bases and J by 4 bases, and 11 bases separated the two germline ends. Per germline, CDR1 SGHAT and CDR2 FQNNGV. The CDR3 sequence is 14 residues long. The CDR3 DNA reads TGTGCCAGCAGCTTACTGCTCGGGGGAGAGACCCAGTACTTC. This encodes CASSLLLGGETQYF.

The V and J genes are TRBV27 and TRBJ2-3, with D possibly being TRBD1 (7 bases). The V gene lost 2 bases and the J gene lost 0 bases, with 15 bases spanning the gap. CDR1 and CDR2 (germline): MNHEY, SMNVEV (reference sequence). There are 17 residues in the CDR3. The CDR3 loop reads CASSLGGTAASTDTQYF. The DNA of the CDR3 is TGTGCCAGCAGTTTAGGAGGGACAGCAGCCAGCACAGATACGCAGTATTTT.

Only one count was recorded for this clone. The V call is TRBV18, the J call TRBJ1-2; D gene unclear. Trimming cost V 1 base and J 3 bases, with 9 bases left between them. The CDR3 extends over 14 amino acids. Germline loops: CDR1 KGHSH, CDR2 LQKENI. The CDR3 DNA is TGTGCCAGCTCACCACTTCCGGAGTACTATGGCTACACCTTC. Residues: CASSPLPEYYGYTF.

V gene TRBV28 combines with J gene TRBJ1-2; tentative D call: TRBD1 (5 bases). The CDR3 length is 12 residues. V lost 3 bases and J 5 bases, leaving 7 bases between the germline ends. The germline V gene encodes CDR1 MDHEN and CDR2 SYDVKM. Here the CDR3 reads CASSFDRYGYTF. The CDR3 bases are TGTGCCAGCAGTTTTGACAGATATGGCTACACCTTC.

V gene TRBV7-9 combines with J gene TRBJ2-2; D is possibly TRBD1 (6 bases). The CDR3 spans 15 residues. The ends were cut back, 4 bases at V and 3 bases at J, with 12 bases in the middle. In germline, CDR1 is SEHNR, CDR2 FQNEAQ (reference sequence). The chain's CDR3 is CASSSRGGHTGELFF. CDR3 nucleotides: TGTGCCAGCAGCTCACGTGGGGGCCACACCGGGGAGCTGTTTTTT.

The V gene is TRBV7-2, the J gene TRBJ2-2; 7 bases align to TRBD1. CDR1 is SGHTA and CDR2 is FQGNSA in the germline V gene. The CDR3 consists of 17 residues. The trim removed 8 bases at V and 1 base at J, leaving 13 bases unmatched. CDR3 bases: TGTGCCAGCGGCAGCGTTGACAGGGAGTGGAACACCGGGGAGCTGTTTTTT. It is translated as CASGSVDREWNTGELFF.

CDR3 in DNA: TGTGCCAGCAGCTTGCCGGGGTCGGTCTCCGAGCAGTACTTC. It encodes CASSLPGSVSEQYF. The chain has TRBV11-2 and TRBJ2-7; D may be TRBD2 (5 bases). Germline V CDR1 and CDR2: SGHAT, FQNNGV. This CDR3 spans 14 amino acids. Trimming pared 3 bases from V and 6 bases from J, leaving 15 bases between.

Only one count was recorded for this clone. The rearrangement joins TRBV5-1 to TRBJ1-1; possible D gene TRBD1, 6 bases. Per germline, CDR1 SGHRS and CDR2 YFSETQ. This CDR3 region has 15 residues. Trimming pared 3 bases from V and 4 bases from J, leaving 16 bases between. The CDR3 region is CASSSLGGRGTEAFF. As DNA, the CDR3 is TGCGCCAGCAGCTCCCTGGGGGGGCGGGGCACTGAAGCTTTCTTT.

This clone was detected only a few times. The CDR3 bases are TGTGCCAGCAGTCTAAGACTAGCGACTAGCACAGATACGCAGTATTTT. This translates into CASSLRLATSTDTQYF. This chain connects TRBV6-2 or TRBV6-3 to TRBJ2-3, with TRBD2 matching 8 bases. V was pared by 5 bases and J by 0 bases, with 7 bases of the junction left unmatched. The CDR3 extends over 16 amino acids. Germline CDR1 and CDR2: MNHEY and SVGEGT.

J is TRBJ1-6 and V is TRBV6-5, with a tentative D call TRBD1 (6 bases). The V end lost 2 bases, the J end lost 6 bases, and 11 bases lay between the germline ends. CDR1 and CDR2 from the germline V gene are MNHEY and SVGAGI. CDR3 length equals 15 residues. CDR3 sequence reads: CASSYMGALNSPLHF. The DNA of the CDR3 is TGTGCCAGCAGTTACATGGGGGCACTTAATTCACCCCTCCACTTT.

The J gene is TRBJ1-5, the V gene TRBV6-1; D is unresolved. V shed 0 bases and J shed 7 bases, with 7 bases lying between them. Germline values: CDR1 MNHNS, CDR2 SASEGT. This CDR3 has 13 amino acids. The CDR3 sequence: CASSEAPHQPQHF. DNA of the CDR3: TGTGCCAGCAGTGAAGCCCCACACCAGCCCCAGCATTTT.

The gene calls are TRBV3-1 (or the pseudogene TRBV3-2) and TRBJ2-5, with TRBD2 identical over 10 bases. J lost 4 bases, V lost 4 bases, and 6 bases had no gene match. Germline CDR1 and CDR2: LGHDT and YNNKEL (reference sequence). CDR3 length: 15 residues. CDR3 bases: TGTGCCAGCAGCCTTGTGAGCGGGGGGGGAGAGACCCAGTACTTC. Its translation: CASSLVSGGGETQYF.

The chain employs TRBV6-2 or TRBV6-3 and TRBJ2-1; 9 positions match TRBD1. Germline CDR1 MNHEY, CDR2 SVGEGT. The CDR3 loop spans 15 amino acids. V shed 0 bases, J shed 8 bases, and the junction held 5 bases outside the gene matches. The DNA of the CDR3 is TGTGCCAGCAGTTACTCGGGACAGGGTTTACATGAGCAGTTCTTC. Its translation is CASSYSGQGLHEQFF.

This clone was seen more than once but under ten times. The chain employs TRBV29-1 and TRBJ1-1; 8 bases are a match to TRBD1. Trimming at V came to 0 bases and at J to 6 bases, leaving 6 bases not matched to a gene. The germline gives CDR1 SQVTM, CDR2 ANQGSEA. The CDR3 loop spans 14 amino acids. The CDR3 protein is CSVEDTGGSSEAFF. DNA for the CDR3: TGCAGCGTTGAAGATACAGGGGGTAGTTCTGAAGCTTTCTTT.

The rearrangement joins TRBV6-2 or TRBV6-3 to TRBJ1-5; no reliable D call. The CDR3 totals 15 residues. The germline V gene has CDR1 MNHEY and CDR2 SVGEGT. V lost 3 bases to trimming and J lost 9 bases, with 18 bases between them. The chain's CDR3 is CASSYRPLLGWPQHF. CDR3 coding DNA: TGTGCCAGCAGTTATCGCCCCCTACTAGGGTGGCCCCAGCATTTT.

This clone has just one count. The chain carries TRBV4-3 and TRBJ1-3; 7 positions match TRBD1. V shed 0 bases, J shed 0 bases, and the junction held 8 bases outside the gene matches. The germline V gene encodes CDR1 LGHNA and CDR2 YSLEER. The CDR3 has 18 residues. In DNA form, the CDR3 reads TGCGCCAGCAGCCAAGAGTATGCGACAGGGAACTCTGGAAACACCATATATTTT. Protein product: CASSQEYATGNSGNTIYF.

This rearrangement joins TRBV10-3 to TRBJ1-2, with a tentative D call TRBD1 (6 bases). V lost 6 bases to trimming and J lost 3 bases, with 14 bases between them. The CDR3 length is 14 residues. Germline CDR1 and CDR2: ENHRY and SYGVKD. This CDR3 reads CAIRRGGLDYGYTF. In nucleotides, the CDR3 is TGTGCCATCAGGAGGGGGGGGCTAGACTATGGCTACACCTTC.

CDR3 sequence: CASSSGLAWSKETQYF. The CDR3 DNA follows: TGTGCCAGCAGCTCTGGACTAGCATGGAGTAAGGAGACCCAGTACTTC. The J gene is TRBJ2-5, the V gene TRBV7-2; 8 bases agree with TRBD2. The junction had 12 bases not matched to a gene; V was cut back by 4 bases and J by 5 bases. The CDR3 loop spans 16 amino acids. Germline V gene data show CDR1 as SGHTA and CDR2 as FQGNSA.

As DNA, the CDR3 is TGTGCCAGCAGCCCCCGGCGAGGCGATAGGGCCAACGTCCTGACTTTC. It encodes CASSPRRGDRANVLTF. The rearrangement links TRBV5-4 to TRBJ2-6; D unclear. V was trimmed by 4 bases and J by 5 bases, leaving 16 bases between them. CDR3 length: 16 amino acids. CDR1 SGHNT and CDR2 YYREEE come from the germline V gene (reference sequence). Together with reference TRBV5-4 and TRBJ2-6, the CDR3 gives the full variable domain: ETGVTQSPTHLIKTRGQQVTLRCSSQSGHNTVSWYQQALGQGPQFIFQYYREEENGRGNFPPRFSGLQFPNYSSELNVNALELDDSALYLCASSPRRGDRANVLTFGAGSRLTVL.

The rearrangement joins TRBV4-3 to TRBJ2-1; TRBD1 matches at 7 bases. CDR3 length equals 13 residues. Trimming at V came to 4 bases and at J to 10 bases, leaving 7 bases not matched to a gene. Germline CDR1 and CDR2: LGHNA and YSLEER. The CDR3: CASSPRTGGEQFF. CDR3 DNA sequence: TGCGCCAGCAGCCCTAGGACAGGAGGCGAGCAGTTCTTC.